Included here is one T cell receptor (beta chain) sequence, with context. The antigen it recognizes is unknown. Base qualities are not at hand, and no much larger clone is one base apart. This sample was taken from a study of shared clonotypes between healthy human individuals (dated by TCRdb to 2020 to 2021). Notes on the research overall: A couple of women and three men aged 18 to 49 years were included in the cohort. For each donor, CD4 naive and CD4 memory were each run on three plates, CD8 naive on two plates, and CD8 memory on one plate. Blood TCR repertoires of five healthy adults were deeply sequenced to estimate repertoire size and the extent of clonotype sharing between individuals. To increase sequencing depth and limit assay-specific biases, TCR repertoire library preparation and sequencing were carried out by different laboratories using diverse techniques. Between about 0.9 and 8.9 billion PBMCs per donor were obtained by leukapheresis.

Using the deep immunoSEQ assay, TCR CDR3 regions were amplified from genomic DNA by multiplex PCR. Genomic DNA extracted from each cell subset was distributed evenly over all wells of several immunoSEQ 96-well plates, and each plate served as one replicate. For sorted subsets, each replicate PCR was loaded with 150 to 250 ng genomic DNA, equivalent to about 30,000 T cell genomes. Purified libraries were quantified with a Qubit 3.0 fluorometer, sized on a Bioanalyzer 2100, and re-quantified with the KAPA Library Quantification kit. Every immunoSEQ 96-well plate was sequenced on a dedicated single-read 150-cycle Illumina NextSeq 550 flow cell. From the authors' description of their analysis: Because the immunoSEQ output included only junctional sequences and no quality scores, the filtering could not be the same as the filtering used for full-length reads. Sequences were annotated with PyIR, a Python wrapper for IgBLAST v1.9, using IMGT germline references to assign V/J genes and CDR3. Reads were removed for weak V/J assignments (E-value above 1e-6), missing CDR3, stop codons, out-of-frame junctions, or ambiguous translated residues. V3J clonotypes were defined as sequences sharing the same inferred V gene, J gene, and CDR3 amino acid sequence. Percentage overlap between repertoires was computed as shared unique clonotypes divided by the size of the smaller repertoire. Three approaches were used to assess repertoire richness: RTK rarefaction, the Chao1 estimator, and Recon v2.1 estimates of unobserved clonotypes. For all TCRbeta clonotypes obtained by the gDNA method from a few donors, generation probabilities were computed with OLGA. TCRdb mirrors the immuneACCESS table, restricted to in-frame sequences. Some clones are absent from its copies; in checked studies, under half trace to an unresolved V gene, and the reason for the others is unknown. The V and J calls and the clone size are those of that table, but D and trimming were determined from the DNA. The sample data list about 680,000 clones, and more than 70% of these were observed just once. Clones ranked in the top ten supply approximately 2% of the sample.

The cysteine opens and the phenylalanine closes a CDR3 of 11 amino acids. Only the CDR3 DNA stays, 33 bases, in frame from base 1. The germline V gene (reference sequence) specifies DFQATT as CDR1 and SNEGSKA as CDR2. Between the V and J ends, shortened by 5 bases and 9 bases respectively, the junction contains 11 bases. The donors were healthy, HIV-negative adults with no recently reported acute infections or vaccinations. Only Caucasian adults living in Nashville, Tennessee, USA were represented among the donors. CD4+ T cells were enriched by magnetic negative selection, after which naive cells were positively selected on CD45RA and the negative fraction was taken as the memory subset. Blood was collected by leukapheresis, and PBMCs were isolated by Ficoll-Histopaque density gradient centrifugation and then cryopreserved in liquid nitrogen vapor phase. Purity and quantity of every magnetically sorted T cell population were checked by analytical flow cytometry. Genomic DNA was isolated from each sorted fraction and quantified by UV absorbance on a Nanodrop 2000c.

General findings and caveats noted by the study authors: Sampling was limited to blood, and TCR repertoires in tissue likely differ from TCR repertoires in blood. Because the study included a small number of donors, the genetic and exposure-history diversity represented was limited. Based on pairwise subsampling, the degree of clonotype sharing among donors was expected to be affected by sequencing depth. Compared with non-shared clonotypes, the clonotypes found in all four sorted-subset donors had higher generation probabilities. Roughly 5% of naive CD4, 3.5% of naive CD8, roughly 2.4% of memory CD4, and approximately 0.39% of memory CD8 clonotypes were shared across several donors. Incomplete sequencing was indicated by rarefaction of sorted-subset datasets, despite the large sequencing depth. Estimated clonotype richness was generally larger for naive than for memory subsets.

The V gene is TRBV20-1 and the J gene is TRBJ2-1, with no reliable assignment of the D segment. Sequences were obtained from memory CD4+ T cells sorted from blood. The cell subset or site label, as the study defines it: CD45RA-negative fraction. The sequence was collected from a woman under 40 in good health. At the DNA level, the sequence is TGCAGTGCTGACAAAGATACTGAGCAGTTCTTC. It translates as CSADKDTEQFF.